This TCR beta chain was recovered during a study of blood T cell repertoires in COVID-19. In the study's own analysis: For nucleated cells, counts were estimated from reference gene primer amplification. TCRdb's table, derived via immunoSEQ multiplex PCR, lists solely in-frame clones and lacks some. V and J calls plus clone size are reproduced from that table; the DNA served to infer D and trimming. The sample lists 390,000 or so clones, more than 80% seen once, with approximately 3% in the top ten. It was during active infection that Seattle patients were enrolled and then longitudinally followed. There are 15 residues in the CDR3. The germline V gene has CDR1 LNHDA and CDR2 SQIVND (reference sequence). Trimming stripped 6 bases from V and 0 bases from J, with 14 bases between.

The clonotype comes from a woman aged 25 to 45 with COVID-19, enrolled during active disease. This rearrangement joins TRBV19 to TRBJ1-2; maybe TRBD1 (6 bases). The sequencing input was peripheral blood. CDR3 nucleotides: TGTGCCAGTAGCCCAGGACAGCGAACTAACTATGGCTACACCTTC. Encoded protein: CASSPGQRTNYGYTF.